This TCR beta chain is from a study of CD8 T cells in Susac syndrome. Study details: Patients with Susac syndrome were therapy-naive, on corticosteroids, or on intravenous immunoglobulin alone at the time that blood was drawn.

Trimming shortened V by 0 bases and J by 9 bases, and 9 bases separated the two germline ends. This CDR3 comprises 14 residues. CDR1 is MGHRA and CDR2 is YSYEKL in the germline V gene. Random-hexamer reverse transcription was applied to roughly 0.5 to 1 ug RNA. The authors amplified TCR beta CDR3 across 54 Vbeta and 13 Jbeta using immunoSEQ multiplex PCR. TCRdb re-called the immunoSEQ multiplex PCR reads through MiXCR, storing one row per CDR3 protein. The sample has more than 100,000 distinct CDR3 sequences, over 90% seen once; the top ten hold about 0.27%. The source material was CD8+ T cells from PBMCs. The sequence came from a human donor with Susac syndrome. The chain has TRBV4-1 and TRBJ1-6; unclear D gene. CDR3 loop: CASSQDNGLSPLHF. As DNA, the CDR3 is TGCGCCAGCAGCCAAGATAACGGTCTTTCACCCCTCCACTTT.